The next 5 T cell receptor beta chains were all read from a single sample in a study of blood T cells in healthy people across ages. Through a sample-barcoded 5' primer and a J-beta primer mix, a second PCR was run for roughly 6 to 11 cycles. Using its own MiXCR run on the 5' RACE reads, TCRdb lists one record per CDR3 protein. Here the sample spans about 580,000 distinct CDR3 sequences, 40% to 55% being singletons. The sample comprised blood. These receptors all come from a man at least 80 years old in good health.

As for this clonotype: This could be a read error, since a much larger clone is one nucleotide away. Here the CDR3 DNA reads TGTTCCAGCAGCTTTGACAGGGACGAGCAGTACTTC. This encodes CSSSFDRDEQYF. V gene TRBV7-9 combines with J gene TRBJ2-7; 7 positions agree with TRBD1. This CDR3 spans 12 amino acids. Germline values: CDR1 SEHNR, CDR2 FQNEAQ (reference sequence).

This clonotype was found a few times. The rearrangement uses TRBV7-2 and TRBJ2-1; the D is unclear. Germline CDR1 is SGHTA and CDR2 is FQGNSA. V was cut by 1 base and J by 8 bases, with 12 bases left in between. The CDR3 runs 14 residues. The DNA of the CDR3 is TGTGCCAGCAGCTTAGGTTGGGCTGGCGATGAGCAGTTCTTC. It specifies CASSLGWAGDEQFF.

This clonotype was picked up a small number of times. The V and J genes are TRBV28 and TRBJ2-5; D is undetermined. The germline V gene has CDR1 MDHEN and CDR2 SYDVKM. V was cut by 6 bases and J by 4 bases, with 18 bases left in between. This CDR3 spans 15 amino acids. The DNA for the CDR3 is TGTGCCAGCAGCCGCCCCGCTGGGGATGGAGAGACCCAGTACTTC. Its protein is CASSRPAGDGETQYF.

The chain employs TRBV7-3 and TRBJ1-1; tentatively, D is TRBD1 (5 bases). V dropped 5 bases and J dropped 2 bases, with 18 bases sitting between them. This CDR3 is 16 amino acids long. The germline V gene encodes CDR1 SGHTA and CDR2 FQGTGA. The CDR3 region has the DNA TGTGCCAGCAGCCCCCACGGTGGGACGGTAAACACTGAAGCTTTCTTT. Protein product: CASSPHGGTVNTEAFF. Full variable domain (missing parts from reference TRBV7-3 and TRBJ1-1): GAGVSQTPSNKVTEKGKYVELRCDPISGHTALYWYRQSLGQGPEFLIYFQGTGAADDSGLPNDRFFAVRPEGSVSTLKIQRTERGDSAVYLCASSPHGGTVNTEAFFGQGTRLTVV.

The table lists this clonotype with a few counts. CDR3: CSVRTSGGAVDTQYF. The CDR3 DNA reads TGCAGCGTGAGGACTAGCGGGGGGGCTGTAGATACGCAGTATTTT. This chain joins TRBV29-1 and TRBJ2-3; TRBD2 agrees at 15 bases. Germline-derived CDR1 and CDR2 are SQVTM and ANQGSEA. J gave up 5 bases and V 6 bases, and 6 bases lay outside the gene matches. The CDR3 runs to 15 residues.